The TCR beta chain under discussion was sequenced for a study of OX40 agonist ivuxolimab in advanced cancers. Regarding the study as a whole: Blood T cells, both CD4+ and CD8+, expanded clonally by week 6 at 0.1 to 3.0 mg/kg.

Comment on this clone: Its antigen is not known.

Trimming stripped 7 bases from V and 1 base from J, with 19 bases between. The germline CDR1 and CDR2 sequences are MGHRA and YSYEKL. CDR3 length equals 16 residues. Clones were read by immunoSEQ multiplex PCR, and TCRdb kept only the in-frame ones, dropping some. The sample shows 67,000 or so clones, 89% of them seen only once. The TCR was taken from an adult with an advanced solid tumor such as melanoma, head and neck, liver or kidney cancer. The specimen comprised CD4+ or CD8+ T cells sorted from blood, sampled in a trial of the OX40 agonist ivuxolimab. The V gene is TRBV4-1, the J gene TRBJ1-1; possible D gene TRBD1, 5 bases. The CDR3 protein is CASTSGLGERNTEAFF. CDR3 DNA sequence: TGCGCCAGCACCTCAGGGTTGGGGGAGAGGAACACTGAAGCTTTCTTT.